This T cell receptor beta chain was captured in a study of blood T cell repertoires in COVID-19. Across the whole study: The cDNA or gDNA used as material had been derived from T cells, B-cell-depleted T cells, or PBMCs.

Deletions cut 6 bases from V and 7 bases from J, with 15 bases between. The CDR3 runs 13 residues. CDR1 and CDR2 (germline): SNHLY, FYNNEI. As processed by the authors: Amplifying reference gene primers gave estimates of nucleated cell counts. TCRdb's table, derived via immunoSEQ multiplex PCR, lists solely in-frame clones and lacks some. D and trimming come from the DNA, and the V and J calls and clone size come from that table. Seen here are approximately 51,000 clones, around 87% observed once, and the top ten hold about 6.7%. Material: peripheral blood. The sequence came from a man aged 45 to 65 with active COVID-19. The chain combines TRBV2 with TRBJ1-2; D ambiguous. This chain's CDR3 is CASSKERETGYTF. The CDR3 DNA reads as TGTGCCAGCAGCAAAGAGAGGGAAACTGGCTACACCTTC. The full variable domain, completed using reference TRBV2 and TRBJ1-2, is EPEVTQTPSHQVTQMGQEVILRCVPISNHLYFYWYRQILGQKVEFLVSFYNNEISEKSEIFDDQFSVERPDGSNFTLKIRSTKLEDSAMYFCASSKERETGYTFGSGTRLTVV.